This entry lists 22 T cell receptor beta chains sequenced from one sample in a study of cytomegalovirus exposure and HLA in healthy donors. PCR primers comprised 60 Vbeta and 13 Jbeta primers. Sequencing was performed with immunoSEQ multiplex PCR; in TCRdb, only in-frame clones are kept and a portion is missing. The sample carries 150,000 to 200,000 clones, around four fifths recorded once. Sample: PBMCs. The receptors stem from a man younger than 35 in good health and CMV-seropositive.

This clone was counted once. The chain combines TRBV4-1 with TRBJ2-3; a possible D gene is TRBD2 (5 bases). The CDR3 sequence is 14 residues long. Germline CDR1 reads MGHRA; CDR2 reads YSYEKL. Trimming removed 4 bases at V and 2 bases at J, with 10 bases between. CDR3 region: CASSRPGYTDTQYF. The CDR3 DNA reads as TGCGCCAGCAGCCGTCCGGGGTACACAGATACGCAGTATTTT.

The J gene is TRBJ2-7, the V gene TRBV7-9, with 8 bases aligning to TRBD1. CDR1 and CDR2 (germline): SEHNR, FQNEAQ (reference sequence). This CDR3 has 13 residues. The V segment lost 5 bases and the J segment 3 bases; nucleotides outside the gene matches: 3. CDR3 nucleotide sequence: TGTGCCAGCAGCCTAACAGGGGGCTACGAGCAGTACTTC. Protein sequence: CASSLTGGYEQYF.

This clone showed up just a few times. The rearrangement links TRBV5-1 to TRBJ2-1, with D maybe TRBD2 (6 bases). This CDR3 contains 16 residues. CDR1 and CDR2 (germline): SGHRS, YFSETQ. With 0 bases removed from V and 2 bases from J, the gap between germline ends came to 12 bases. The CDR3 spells CASSLAVGGTYNEQFF. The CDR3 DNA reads TGCGCCAGCAGCTTGGCGGTCGGCGGGACCTACAATGAGCAGTTCTTC.

As DNA, the CDR3 is TGTGCCAGCAGCTTAGGGTTCTCCAGGGCATATGGCTACACCTTC. Protein: CASSLGFSRAYGYTF. J is TRBJ1-2 and V is TRBV7-2; the D gene is possibly TRBD1 (5 bases). The V gene lost 1 base and the J gene lost 5 bases, with 14 bases spanning the gap. The CDR3 covers 15 residues. Per germline, CDR1 SGHTA and CDR2 FQGNSA.

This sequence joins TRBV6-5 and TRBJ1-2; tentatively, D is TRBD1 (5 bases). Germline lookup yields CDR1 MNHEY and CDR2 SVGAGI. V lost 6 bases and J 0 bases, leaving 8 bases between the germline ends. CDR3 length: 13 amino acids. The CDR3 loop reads CASRETANYGYTF. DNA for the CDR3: TGTGCCAGCAGGGAGACAGCTAACTATGGCTACACCTTC.

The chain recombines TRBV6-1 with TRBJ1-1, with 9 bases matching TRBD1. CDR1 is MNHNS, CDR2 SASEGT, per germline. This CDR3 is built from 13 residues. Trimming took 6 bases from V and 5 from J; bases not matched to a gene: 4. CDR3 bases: TGTGCCAGCAGGACTGACAGGGGGACTGAAGCTTTCTTT. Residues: CASRTDRGTEAFF.

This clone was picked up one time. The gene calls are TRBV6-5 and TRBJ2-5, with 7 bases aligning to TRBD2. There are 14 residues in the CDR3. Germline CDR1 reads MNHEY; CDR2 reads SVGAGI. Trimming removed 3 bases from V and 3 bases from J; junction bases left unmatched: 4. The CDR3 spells CASSYSGGEETQYF. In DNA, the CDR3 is TGTGCCAGCAGTTATAGTGGGGGGGAAGAGACCCAGTACTTC.

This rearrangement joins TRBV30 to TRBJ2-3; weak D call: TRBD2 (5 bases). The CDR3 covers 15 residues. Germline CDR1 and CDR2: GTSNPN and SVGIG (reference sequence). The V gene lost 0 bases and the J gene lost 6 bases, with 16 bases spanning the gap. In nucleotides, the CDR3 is TGTGCCTGGAGTGTACTAGTCCCTGGGCGGGATACGCAGTATTTT. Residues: CAWSVLVPGRDTQYF.

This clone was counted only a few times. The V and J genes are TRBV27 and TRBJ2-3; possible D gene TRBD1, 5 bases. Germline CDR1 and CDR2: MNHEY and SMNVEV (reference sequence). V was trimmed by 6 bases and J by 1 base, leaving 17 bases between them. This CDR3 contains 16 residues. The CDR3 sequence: CASSPPIGVRTDTQYF. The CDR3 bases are TGTGCCAGCAGCCCCCCGATAGGGGTCCGCACAGATACGCAGTATTTT.

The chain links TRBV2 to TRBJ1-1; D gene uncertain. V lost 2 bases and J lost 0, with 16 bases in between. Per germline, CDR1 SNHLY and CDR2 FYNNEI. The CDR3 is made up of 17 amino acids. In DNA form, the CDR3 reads TGTGCCAGCAGTGAAAGTGAGAATTCGGTCATGAACACTGAAGCTTTCTTT. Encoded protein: CASSESENSVMNTEAFF.

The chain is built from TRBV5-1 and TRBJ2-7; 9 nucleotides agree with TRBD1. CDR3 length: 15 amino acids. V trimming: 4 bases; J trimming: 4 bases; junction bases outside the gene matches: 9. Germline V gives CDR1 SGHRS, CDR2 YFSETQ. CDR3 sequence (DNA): TGCGCCAGCAGCCCAACAGGGGGCGAAACTTACGAGCAGTACTTC. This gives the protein CASSPTGGETYEQYF. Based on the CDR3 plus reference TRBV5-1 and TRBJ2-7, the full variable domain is KAGVTQTPRYLIKTRGQQVTLSCSPISGHRSVSWYQQTPGQGLQFLFEYFSETQRNKGNFPGRFSGRQFSNSRSEMNVSTLELGDSALYLCASSPTGGETYEQYFGPGTRLTVT.

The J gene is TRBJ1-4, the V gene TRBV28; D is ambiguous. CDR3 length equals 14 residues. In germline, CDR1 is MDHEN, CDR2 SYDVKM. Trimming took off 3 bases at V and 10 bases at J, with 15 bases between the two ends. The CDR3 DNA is TGTGCCAGCAGTTTTCCCGACAATTTCCGAAAACTGTTTTTT. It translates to CASSFPDNFRKLFF. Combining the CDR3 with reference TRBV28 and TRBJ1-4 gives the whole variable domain DVKVTQSSRYLVKRTGEKVFLECVQDMDHENMFWYRQDPGLGLRLIYFSYDVKMKEKGDIPEGYSVSREKKERFSLILESASTNQTSMYLCASSFPDNFRKLFFGSGTQLSVL.

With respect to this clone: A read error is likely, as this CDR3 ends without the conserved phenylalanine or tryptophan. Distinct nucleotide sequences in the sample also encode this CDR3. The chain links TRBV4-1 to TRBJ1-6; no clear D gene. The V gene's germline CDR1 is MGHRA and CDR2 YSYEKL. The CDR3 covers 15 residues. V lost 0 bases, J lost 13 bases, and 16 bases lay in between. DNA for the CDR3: TGCGCCAGCAGCCAAGACGACTTAAACCCTTCCCCCCTCCACCTT. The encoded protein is CASSQDDLNPSPLHL.

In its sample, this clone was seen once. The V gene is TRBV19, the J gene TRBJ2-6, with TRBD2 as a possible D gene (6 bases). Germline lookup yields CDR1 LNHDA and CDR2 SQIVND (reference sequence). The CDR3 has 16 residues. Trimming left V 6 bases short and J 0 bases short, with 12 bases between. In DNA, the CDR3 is TGTGCCAGTAGACAGGAGGGATTCTCTGGGGCCAACGTCCTGACTTTC. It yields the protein CASRQEGFSGANVLTF. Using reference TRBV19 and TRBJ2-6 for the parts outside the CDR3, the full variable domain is DGGITQSPKYLFRKEGQNVTLSCEQNLNHDAMYWYRQDPGQGLRLIYYSQIVNDFQKGDIAEGYSVSREKKESFPLTVTSAQKNPTAFYLCASRQEGFSGANVLTFGAGSRLTVL.

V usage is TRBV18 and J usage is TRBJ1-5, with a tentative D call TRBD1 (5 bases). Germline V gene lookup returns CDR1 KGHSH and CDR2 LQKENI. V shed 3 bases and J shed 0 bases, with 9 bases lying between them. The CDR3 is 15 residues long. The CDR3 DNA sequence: TGTGCCAGCTCACCCGGGGGGGGTAGCAATCAGCCCCAGCATTTT. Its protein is CASSPGGGSNQPQHF.

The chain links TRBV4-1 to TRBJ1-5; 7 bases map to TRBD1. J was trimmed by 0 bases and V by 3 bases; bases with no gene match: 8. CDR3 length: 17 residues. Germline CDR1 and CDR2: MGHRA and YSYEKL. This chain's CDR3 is CASSQAPTGTSNQPQHF. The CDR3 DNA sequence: TGCGCCAGCAGCCAGGCCCCGACAGGGACTAGCAATCAGCCCCAGCATTTT.

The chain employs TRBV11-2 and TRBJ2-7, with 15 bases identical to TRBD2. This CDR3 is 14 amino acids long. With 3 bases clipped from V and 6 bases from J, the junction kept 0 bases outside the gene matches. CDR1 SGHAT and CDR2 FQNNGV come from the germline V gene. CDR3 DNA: TGTGCCAGCAGCTTGGGACTAGCGGGGGGCGAGCAGTACTTC. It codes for CASSLGLAGGEQYF.

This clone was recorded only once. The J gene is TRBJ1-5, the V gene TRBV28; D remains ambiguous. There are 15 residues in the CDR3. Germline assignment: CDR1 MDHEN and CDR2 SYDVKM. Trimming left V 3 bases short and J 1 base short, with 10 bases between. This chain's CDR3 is CASSFLGESNQPQHF. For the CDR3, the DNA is TGTGCCAGCAGTTTCCTTGGGGAGAGCAATCAGCCCCAGCATTTT.

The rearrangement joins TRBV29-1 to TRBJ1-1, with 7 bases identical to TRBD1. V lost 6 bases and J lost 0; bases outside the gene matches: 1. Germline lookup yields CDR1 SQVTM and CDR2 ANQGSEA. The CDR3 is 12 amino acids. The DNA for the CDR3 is TGCAGCGTCGACAGGGTGAACACTGAAGCTTTCTTT. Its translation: CSVDRVNTEAFF.

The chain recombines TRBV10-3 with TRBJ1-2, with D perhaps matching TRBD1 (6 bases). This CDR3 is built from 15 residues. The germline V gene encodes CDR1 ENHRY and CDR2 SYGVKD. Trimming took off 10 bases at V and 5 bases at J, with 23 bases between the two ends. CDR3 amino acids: CATHPTQGFFYGYTF. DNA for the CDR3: TGTGCCACCCACCCCACACAGGGTTTTTTTTATGGCTACACCTTC.

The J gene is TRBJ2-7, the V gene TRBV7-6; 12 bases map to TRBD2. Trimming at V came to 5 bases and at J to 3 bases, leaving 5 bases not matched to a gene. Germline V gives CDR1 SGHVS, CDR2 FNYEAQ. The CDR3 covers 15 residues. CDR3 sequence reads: CASSQGLAGRYEQYF. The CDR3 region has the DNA TGTGCCAGCAGCCAGGGACTAGCGGGCCGCTACGAGCAGTACTTC. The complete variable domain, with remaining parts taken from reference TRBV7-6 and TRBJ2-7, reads GAGVSQSPRYKVTKRGQDVALRCDPISGHVSLYWYRQALGQGPEFLTYFNYEAQQDKSGLPNDRFSAERPEGSISTLTIQRTEQRDSAMYRCASSQGLAGRYEQYFGPGTRLTVT.

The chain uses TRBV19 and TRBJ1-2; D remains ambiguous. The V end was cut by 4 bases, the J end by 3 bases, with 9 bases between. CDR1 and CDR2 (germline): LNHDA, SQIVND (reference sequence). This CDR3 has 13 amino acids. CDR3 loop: CASSNDWDYGYTF. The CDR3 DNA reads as TGTGCCAGTAGTAATGACTGGGACTATGGCTACACCTTC.